Listed here are 3 T cell receptor beta chains from one sample, sequenced in a study of graft-versus-host responses after intestinal transplantation. This table comes from immunoSEQ multiplex PCR, and its TCRdb copy is limited to in-frame clones, with some not included. The table has 17,000 or so clones, about 38% seen once. The culture paired 200,000 irradiated violet-dye-labeled stimulators with 200,000 CFSE-labeled responders. The specimen comprised alloreactive CD8+ T cells from a mixed lymphocyte reaction culture, sampled before intestinal transplant. Subset reported: CFSE-low proliferating T cells sorted from roughly six-day pre-transplant mixed lymphocyte reaction (GvH or HvG direction). The receptors shown here come from a human patient who received an intestinal transplant.

This rearrangement joins TRBV15 to TRBJ2-7; TRBD2 aligns across 7 bases. The J segment lost 0 bases and the V segment lost 5 bases, leaving 10 bases of the junction unmatched. The CDR3 has 16 residues. Germline CDR1 is LNHNV and CDR2 is YYDKDF (reference sequence). The CDR3 nucleotides read TGTGCCACCAGCCCTCCCCCCCTAGCGGACTCCTACGAGCAGTACTTC. It specifies CATSPPPLADSYEQYF.

V gene TRBV6-5 combines with J gene TRBJ2-7; the match to TRBD2 covers 10 bases. Germline V gene data show CDR1 as MNHEY and CDR2 as SVGAGI. V was pared by 2 bases and J by 2 bases, with 6 bases of the junction left unmatched. The CDR3 is 16 residues long. The CDR3: CASSYLAGAPTYEQYF. CDR3 nucleotides: TGTGCCAGCAGTTACCTAGCGGGGGCCCCCACCTACGAGCAGTACTTC.

The rearrangement joins TRBV4-1 to TRBJ2-1; D is undetermined. Germline V gene sequence: CDR1 MGHRA, CDR2 YSYEKL. This CDR3 has 18 residues. The V end was cut by 2 bases, the J end by 0 bases, with 17 bases between. The CDR3 here is CASSQLHTPWGSYNEQFF. CDR3 nucleotides: TGCGCCAGCAGCCAATTACATACCCCCTGGGGCTCCTACAATGAGCAGTTCTTC.